This TCR beta chain was observed in a study of breast tumors, draining lymph nodes, adjacent tissues. Study-wide results and limits: Tumor and nontumor repertoires were significantly more similar in luminal-like than in basal-like breast cancer. Tumor TCR diversity was below lymph nodes but above nontumor tissue. That most tumor T cells come from lymph nodes remained unproven.

As for this clonotype: Its specificity is not known.

A single record per CDR3 protein comes from TCRdb applying MiXCR to the multiplex PCR reads. This sample has about 13,000 distinct CDR3 sequences; approximately 60% occur once, and the top ten carry less than 65%. Sequencing used tumor-adjacent breast tissue. The source of this sequence is a female donor with breast cancer. Some clones in this sample may be carry-over from other donors' samples.

CDR3: CSVERGDYGYTF. CDR3 in DNA: TGCAGCGTTGAGCGGGGGGACTATGGCTACACCTTC. The chain is built from TRBV29-1 and TRBJ1-2; a possible D gene is TRBD1 (5 bases). Per germline, CDR1 SQVTM and CDR2 ANQGSEA. This CDR3 has 12 amino acids. Deletions cut 3 bases from V and 3 bases from J, with 8 bases between.